These 10 T cell receptor beta chains share one sample of origin, sequenced in a study of T cells in women clearing cervical HPV infection. Produced via immunoSEQ multiplex PCR; TCRdb's table is partial and in-frame only. Reported are about 19,000 clones; the ten largest clones contain about 16%. Sequenced: blood buffy coat. Receptor source: a woman aged 18-70 years with a cervical HPV16 infection that either progressed to CIN3+ or cleared (not recorded which).

Remarks on this clone: Sequencing ends 3 residues short of the CDR3 end; the germline J gene provides the rest. The V gene is TRBV7-9, the J gene TRBJ2-5; no firm D call. Germline V gives CDR1 SEHNR, CDR2 FQNEAQ (reference sequence). V was cut by 2 bases and J by 5 bases, with 6 bases left in between. The CDR3 runs to 12 residues. The CDR3 spells CASSLQKETQYF. The sequenced CDR3 bases are TGTGCCAGCAGCTTACAGAAGGAGACC.

In the case of this clone: The sequence runs out 3 residues before the end of the CDR3; the remainder is reconstructed from the germline J gene. V usage is TRBV29-1 and J usage is TRBJ2-2, with 7 bases fitting TRBD1. Trimming at V came to 3 bases and at J to 5 bases, leaving 9 bases not matched to a gene. Germline V CDR1 and CDR2: SQVTM, ANQGSEA. CDR3 length: 15 residues. The CDR3 bases that were read are TGCAGCGTTGATACGACAGGGATTGGGACCGGGGAG. Translating gives CSVDTTGIGTGE. The CDR3, in full, reads CSVDTTGIGTGELFF.

For this clone: At one end, the junction sequence differs from germline, possibly due to a read error. The read finishes 3 residues shy of the CDR3 end, and the germline J gene is used to complete it. Other nucleotide sequences from this sample produce the same CDR3. The rearrangement joins TRBV7-8 to TRBJ1-3; D is uncertain. The CDR3 loop spans 13 amino acids. Germline CDR1 and CDR2: SGHVS and FQNEAQ. The CDR3 sequence is CASRGSSGNTIYF. The DNA read from the CDR3 is TGTGCCAGCAGGGGCAGCTCTGGAAACACA.

Notes on this clone: The CDR3 goes on 3 residues after the read ends, and that part is filled in from the germline J gene. The rearrangement uses TRBV12-5 and TRBJ2-7, with 7 bases that match TRBD1. CDR1 is LGHNT and CDR2 is FRNRAP in the germline V gene. There are 13 residues in the CDR3. Unmatched junction bases numbered 5, after V lost 7 bases and J lost 2 bases. The covered CDR3 bases are TGTGCTAGTGTACGGGACAGTCCCTACGAG. It yields the protein CASVRDSPYE. The entire CDR3 reads CASVRDSPYEQYF.

On this clone: The read comes to an end 3 residues before the CDR3 does, leaving the germline J gene to fill in the end. The rearrangement joins TRBV2 to TRBJ2-1; 10 positions match TRBD1. Germline V gives CDR1 SNHLY, CDR2 FYNNEI. CDR3 length: 16 residues. J lost 5 bases, V lost 6 bases, and 10 bases had no gene match. The covered CDR3 bases are TGTGCCAGCAGGCACGGATCGGGACAGGGGAACAATGAG. Translating gives CASRHGSGQGNNE. The entire CDR3 protein reads CASRHGSGQGNNEQFF.

About this clone itself: Read data end 3 residues before the CDR3 end; the end is taken from the germline J gene. This chain connects TRBV30 to TRBJ1-5, with D hard to call. CDR1 and CDR2 from the germline V gene are GTSNPN and SVGIG (reference sequence). V was shortened by 0 bases and J by 6 bases, with 15 bases between the two germline ends. The CDR3 is made up of 15 amino acids. The chain's CDR3 is CAWSVSKESGQPQHF. The CDR3 bases that were read are TGTGCCTGGAGTGTAAGTAAGGAGTCAGGTCAGCCC.

Concerning this clone itself: The read ends 3 residues shy of where the CDR3 ends; the end is completed using the germline J gene. The gene calls are TRBV27 and TRBJ2-6; D is perhaps TRBD1 (6 bases). This CDR3 is built from 15 residues. The germline V gene encodes CDR1 MNHEY and CDR2 SMNVEV (reference sequence). V shed 6 bases and J shed 3 bases, with 12 bases lying between them. The CDR3 spells CASRNRVSGANVLTF. The CDR3 DNA, read in part, is TGTGCCAGCAGAAACAGGGTGAGTGGGGCCAACGTC.

In regard to this clone: The read ends 3 residues before the CDR3 terminus; that terminus is restored from the germline J gene. This sequence joins TRBV5-1 and TRBJ1-2; D may be TRBD1 (5 bases). CDR1 is SGHRS and CDR2 is YFSETQ in the germline V gene. This CDR3 is 14 amino acids long. CDR3 region: CASSLQGSSSGYTF. The sequenced CDR3 bases are TGCGCCAGCAGCCTTCAGGGTTCTTCGTCCGGC.

This clone registers medium-sized (0.01 to 0.1%) by frequency. The missing CDR3 end, 3 residues past where the read stops, is filled in from the germline J gene. The J gene is TRBJ2-1, the V gene TRBV30; 7 positions match TRBD2. The CDR3 has 12 residues. Germline loops: CDR1 GTSNPN, CDR2 SVGIG (reference sequence). V lost 4 bases to trimming and J lost 9 bases; unmatched junction nucleotides: 6. CDR3 sequence reads: CAWIAPGGEQFF. The covered CDR3 bases are TGTGCCTGGATCGCCCCGGGGGGTGAG.

About this clone: The read gets to within 3 residues of the CDR3 end, and the germline J gene fills in the rest. The rearrangement joins TRBV20-1 to TRBJ2-1; a weak D match, TRBD2 (5 bases). This CDR3 is 14 amino acids long. The germline CDR1 and CDR2 sequences are DFQATT and SNEGSKA (reference sequence). Trimming took off 5 bases at V and 0 bases at J, with 11 bases between the two ends. The chain's CDR3 is CSADGEDSYNEQFF. CDR3 bases read: TGCAGTGCTGACGGGGAAGACTCCTACAATGAG.